The TCR beta chain described here comes from a study of cytomegalovirus exposure and HLA in healthy donors (TCRdb year 2017). Regarding the study in general: In an earlier analysis of under 600 of the donors, roughly 300 Gb of sequence data and 120 million or so unique TCR beta sequences from about 190 million T cells were reported. In an earlier analysis of a few hundred of the donors, high-throughput TCR beta sequencing was used to judge whether each TCR beta V gene segment behaved as functional or pseudogenic. A later genetic analysis used genome-wide SNP genotypes for about 60% of the 666 donors, treating that subset as a discovery cohort. Besides the first cohort of around 670 subjects, a separate validation cohort made up of 120 different subjects was used. Roughly 320 gigabases of sequencing data and tens of millions of unique TCR sequences made up an early release that covered approximately 650 HLA-typed donors. Typing coverage varied by locus: about 620-640 donors for A, B, C, DRB1 and DQB1; approximately 500 for DQA1; around 610 for DPA1; around 490 for DPB1. HLA typing covered class I and class II loci at four-digit resolution. The study combined high-throughput TCR immunosequencing, statistical association of individual TCRs with disease status, and machine learning to predict cytomegalovirus infection status. Among 300 to 450 genotyped donors of the cohort, an average of 235,054 unique TCR beta nucleotide sequences were sequenced per donor, around 20% of them non-productive. The study was designed to test whether signatures of past pathogen exposure could be identified by cataloging public T cell receptors. Of the 398 genotyped donors, approximately 82% fell in the genetic ancestry cluster associated with self-reported Caucasian donors. Every repertoire in the discovery cohort had been generated on one and the same sequencing platform. The later analysis used no new phenotypic data to find candidate immune exposures, relying instead on TCR beta sequences and their occurrence across donors. To study patterns of TCR occurrence, a later analysis re-analyzed previously published TCR beta repertoires from under 750 donors and added high-resolution HLA genotyping. The study profiled the T cell repertoires of fewer than 850 subjects by immunosequencing and related them to cytomegalovirus serostatus. Donor age, sex, ethnicity and CMV serostatus were compiled together with the repertoire data. Roughly 5 DR-DQ haplotypes were treated as single units for association and clustering because of strong linkage in the cohort. Broader findings and caveats from the paper: A later genetic analysis reported fewer N-insertions in productive TCRs among donors in an Asian-associated ancestry cluster than the roughly 650-donor mean. A later genetic analysis associated a missense DCLRE1C variant with V-gene and J-gene trimming of TCR beta chains, and an independent cohort replicated the association. In a later analysis, several top co-occurrence clusters were reported to appear linked to parvovirus B19, influenza, CMV and Epstein-Barr virus. The authors suggested that the approach could potentially be generalized to other disease states and immunological phenotypes. Most TCR sequences were observed very rarely across donors, whereas some public TCRs were present in many individuals. In vitro tests confirmed that three of the cytomegalovirus-associated TCR beta chains recognize cytomegalovirus antigens. Only TCR beta chains were sequenced in this cohort, and the absence of alpha or paired-chain data limited detectable features. The study gave a list of some 150 TCR beta chains associated with cytomegalovirus. When HLA alleles, especially DR and DQ, strongly co-occurred, attributing TCR associations to individual alleles was difficult. A further reported finding was that TCR beta sequences accurately predicted the HLA-A and HLA-B alleles for most subjects in the first cohort. For the cohort, immune exposure information was limited to CMV serostatus. In a later analysis, the rate of TCR association differed among HLA loci, with DRB1 alleles having the most associated TCRs and HLA-C alleles having the fewest. At a false discovery rate of 0.05, a later analysis linked some 17,000 TCR beta sequences to specific HLA alleles. The earlier analysis of fewer than 750 of the donors excluded some 15 rarely observed V segments, including chromosome 9 orphons, because counts were too low. Because HLA typing was missing for some donors at each locus, association tests included only the typed subset. Cytomegalovirus status was reported to be diagnosed by the classifier with high specificity and sensitivity in both the original and validation cohorts. Linkage disequilibrium might explain the correlated functional status among segregating V segments, but an unknown experimental factor could not be ruled out. The presence/absence analyses assumed that sequencing depth was roughly uniform across donors, and that assumption may not be true. In a later analysis, HLA-associated TCR beta chains showed more clonal expansion and lower generation probabilities than non-associated chains that were equally common. Broadly in line with IMGT annotations, most TCR beta V segments showed up in productive rearrangements about 87% or about 30% of the time in an earlier analysis of some 590 of the donors. The sequencing pipeline was judged likely to have produced a cluster of highly shared sequence variants as a technical artifact. In a later analysis, most CMV-associated TCR beta chains were found to appear HLA-restricted, with HLA associations seemingly driven largely by CMV exposure.

The library was produced with the immunoSEQ multiplex PCR assay. A mixture of 60 forward primers for TCR Vbeta segments and 13 reverse primers for TCR Jbeta segments was used in the multiplex PCR. Amplification of the CDR3 region of rearranged TCR beta genes was performed with a multiplex PCR assay on genomic DNA. Amplified TCR beta libraries were sequenced as 87-base-pair reads on the Illumina HiSeq System. As for the authors' bioinformatics: A later analysis counted about 80 million unique TCR beta chains across the 650 to 800 repertoires, and 9 million to 14 million of these chains were shared by at least two donors. Raw reads were error-corrected and collapsed into unique sequences by a nearest-neighbor algorithm in which closely related sequences were merged to remove PCR and sequencing errors. Alignment of CDR3 sequences to IMGT reference sequences was used to assign V, D and J gene segments. For a sequence to be retained, a match of at least six nucleotides was required to both a V gene segment and a J gene segment. Rearrangements were called productive when the CDR3 lacked stop codons and stayed in frame with V and J; all others were non-productive. CDR3 was defined by IMGT convention, running from the second conserved V-encoded cysteine to the conserved J-encoded phenylalanine. Sequences without an unambiguous match to a single V gene segment were excluded from the earlier analysis of 450 to 650 of the donors. In an earlier analysis of 587 of the donors, V segments were called functional above 56.7% productive rearrangements and were called segregating when the between-donor standard deviation exceeded 5%. To diagnose cytomegalovirus status from the catalog of TCR beta chain sequences, a statistical classification framework was built. V and J gene assignment, in a later analysis, came from comparing TCR nucleotide sequences with IMGT/GENE-DB human TR gene sequences. The TCRdist pipeline was used in a later analysis to assign CDR3 sequences and most-parsimonious VDJ recombination scenarios. In a later analysis, each TCR beta chain was defined by its CDR3 amino acid sequence together with its V-gene family, and reads without a unique V-gene family were excluded. In a later analysis, 500 to 650 highly shared, low-generation-probability nucleotide sequences were removed to address suspected cross-contamination and a sequencing artifact. In a later analysis, a clonal expansion index for each public chain was calculated from normalized within-repertoire ranks of inferred template counts. Generation probabilities in a later analysis came from a VDJ recombination model fitted to out-of-frame rearrangements, and those results were checked against IGoR. Hypergeometric tests were used in a later analysis to score TCR-TCR, TCR-HLA and TCR-CMV co-occurrence, with a repertoire-size bias correction applied to the TCR pairs. A later analysis estimated false discovery rates by permuting HLA or CMV assignments 20 times. In a later analysis, co-occurring TCRs were grouped with DBSCAN, and TCRdist sequence similarity was added when clustering was performed within HLA-allele-positive subsets. Repertoires with fewer than 30,000 or more than 120,000 public chains, plus five repertoires with anomalous nucleotide sharing, were excluded from co-occurrence clustering. The immuneACCESS repertoire file appears here via TCRdb, limited to in-frame rearrangements. These files lack a portion of the clones; in checked studies, under half of the deficit traces to unresolved V genes, and the cause of the others is not known. V and J calls and clone size come straight from that table; D and trimming were deduced from the DNA. The sample table holds 150,000 to 200,000 clones, of which roughly 77% were seen once. The ten largest make up roughly 1.5% of the sample.

On this clone itself: This clone's antigen is unknown. It has no much larger one-base neighbor in the sample; base qualities were not kept.

The cohort consisted of hundreds of healthy bone marrow donors. At the time of sampling, every cohort member was nominally healthy, though immune exposures that went unrecorded were likely present. The donor tested CMV seronegative, placing the donor among the approximately 360 seronegative members of the cohort. Every donor gave a peripheral blood sample, and the peripheral blood mononuclear cells from that sample were used for TCR beta sequencing. The Qiagen DNeasy Blood Extraction Kit was used to extract genomic DNA from the blood cell samples. What was sequenced was PBMCs. This receptor was identified in a woman aged 45-60 years in good health and CMV-seronegative.

The DNA sequence reads TGTGCCAGCAGTTTAACCGGGGAGCTGTTTTTT. Protein translation: CASSLTGELFF. The chain uses TRBV25-1 and TRBJ2-2, with no confident D gene call. V loses 5 bases of germline sequence and J loses 5 bases, and the interval between the two ends is 3 bases. Taken from the germline V gene, the CDR1 and CDR2 loops are MGHDK and SYGVNS. The CDR3 contains 11 residues, cysteine and phenylalanine counted. CDR3 DNA is the only sequence kept; it has 33 bases, read in frame from the first base. Joined to the reference TRBV25-1 and TRBJ2-2 proteins, this CDR3 gives the full variable domain: EADIYQTPRYLVIGTGKKITLECSQTMGHDKMYWYQQDPGMELHLIHYSYGVNSTEKGDLSSESTVSRIRTEHFPLTLESARPSHTSQYLCASSLTGELFFGEGSRLTVL.